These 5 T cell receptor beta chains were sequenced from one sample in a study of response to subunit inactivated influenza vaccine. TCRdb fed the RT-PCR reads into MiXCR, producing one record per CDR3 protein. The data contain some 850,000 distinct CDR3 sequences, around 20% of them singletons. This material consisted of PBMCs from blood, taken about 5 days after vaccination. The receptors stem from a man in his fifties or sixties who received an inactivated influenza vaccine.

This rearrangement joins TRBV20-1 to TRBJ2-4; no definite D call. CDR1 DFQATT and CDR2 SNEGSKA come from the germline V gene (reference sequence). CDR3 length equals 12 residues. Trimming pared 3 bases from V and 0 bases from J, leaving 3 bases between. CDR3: CSASRAKNIQYF. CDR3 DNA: TGCAGTGCTAGCCGAGCCAAAAACATTCAGTACTTC.

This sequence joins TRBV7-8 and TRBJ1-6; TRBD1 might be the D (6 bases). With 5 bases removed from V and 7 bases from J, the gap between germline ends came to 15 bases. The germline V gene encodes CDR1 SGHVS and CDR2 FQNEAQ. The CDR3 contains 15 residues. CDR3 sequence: CASSHLRGANSPLHF. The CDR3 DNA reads TGTGCCAGCAGCCACCTCCGGGGGGCGAATTCACCCCTCCACTTT.

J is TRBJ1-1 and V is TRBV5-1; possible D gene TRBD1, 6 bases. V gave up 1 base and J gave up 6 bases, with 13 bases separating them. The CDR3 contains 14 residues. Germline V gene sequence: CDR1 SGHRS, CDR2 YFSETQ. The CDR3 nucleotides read TGCGCCAGCAGCTTGCGGGGGCGTGGGGCTGAAGCTTTCTTT. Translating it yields CASSLRGRGAEAFF.

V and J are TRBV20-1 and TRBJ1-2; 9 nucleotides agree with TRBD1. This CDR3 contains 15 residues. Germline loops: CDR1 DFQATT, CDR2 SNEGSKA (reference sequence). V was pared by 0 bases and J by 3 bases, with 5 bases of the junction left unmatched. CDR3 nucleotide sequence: TGCAGTGCTAGAGACCAAAGGACAGGGGACTATGGCTACACCTTC. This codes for CSARDQRTGDYGYTF.

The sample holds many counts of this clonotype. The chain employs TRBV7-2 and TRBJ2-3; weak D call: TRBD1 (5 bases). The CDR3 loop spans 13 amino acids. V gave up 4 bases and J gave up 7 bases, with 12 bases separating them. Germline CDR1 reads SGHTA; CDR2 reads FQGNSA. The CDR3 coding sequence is TGTGCCAGCAGCTCAGGGATGGGAAATACGCAGTATTTT. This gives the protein CASSSGMGNTQYF.